This T cell receptor beta chain is drawn from a study of T cells after yellow fever vaccination. Overall study: Fractions containing few cells were prepared with SMART-Seq v4 Ultra Low Input. Points from the study as a whole: Clonotypes appearing in both CD4 and CD8 compartments existed, and their share was small. Reappearing after the booster were most of the clones from primary vaccination (about 96% CD4, approximately 89% CD8).

This clonotype was counted at least ten times. What it recognizes is unknown. CDR3 length equals 17 residues. The germline CDR1 and CDR2 sequences are DFQATT and SNEGSKA (reference sequence). V was cut by 0 bases and J by 7 bases, with 19 bases left in between. UMIs were added to TCR cDNA along with a universal primer site when it was made by 5'RACE template switching. TCRdb ran MiXCR on the 5' RACE reads and lists one entry per CDR3 protein. The sample has 60,000 to 75,000 distinct CDR3 sequences; about 6% are singletons. This receptor was identified in a man younger than 35 who received the YFV17D yellow fever vaccine. The specimen comprised CD8+ T cells sorted from PBMCs, sampled roughly 45 days after the first yellow fever vaccination. The gene calls are TRBV20-1 and TRBJ1-6; D unresolved. The CDR3 DNA reads TGCAGTGCTAGAGATCAAGGAAGTGCCACCCGGAATTCACCCCTCCACTTT. Its protein is CSARDQGSATRNSPLHF.